The clone carrying this T cell receptor beta chain appeared once. Antigen specificity is unknown. This sample is drawn from a study of T cell responses to AZD1222 COVID-19 vaccine. The study, taken as a whole, reports: At 160-218 and 743-854, vaccine-associated CD4 TCRs were dominant, and they spanned spike. Spike-specific TCR depth and breadth grew after two AZD1222 doses. Sampled repertoires all dated from after the peak T cell response.

Whether given at about 4 or about 12 weeks, second doses were pooled. Per germline, CDR1 SGHAT and CDR2 FQNNGV. The CDR3 length is 15 residues. Trimming pared 2 bases from V and 1 base from J, leaving 12 bases between. Sequencing was performed with immunoSEQ multiplex PCR; in TCRdb, only in-frame clones are kept and a portion is missing. Seen here are 100,000 to 150,000 clones, around 87% observed once, and the top ten hold 2.5% to 3.5%. The chain is built from TRBV11-2 and TRBJ2-7; D assignment may be TRBD1 or TRBD2 (5 bases each). The TCR comes from an adult who received the AZD1222 COVID-19 vaccine. Sequencing was performed on peripheral blood, taken 28 days after the second AZD1222 dose. The CDR3 sequence is CASSLYGTESYEQYF. The CDR3 DNA follows: TGTGCCAGCAGCTTATACGGGACCGAATCCTACGAGCAGTACTTC.